The subject of this entry is one T cell receptor beta chain. Within the sample, other DNA sequences also encode this same CDR3. These data are taken from a study of glioma-infiltrating T cells after dendritic cell vaccination. Study at large: Treatment, given 2003 to 2012, was autologous tumor lysate-pulsed dendritic cell vaccination. The vaccine used monocyte-derived dendritic cells pulsed overnight with autologous tumor lysate. Three intradermal dendritic cell vaccine injections were given every two weeks.

Selection required adequate fresh-frozen tumor tissue plus more than two years' survival data. Repertoires were generated with immunoSEQ multiplex PCR, while TCRdb's copy carries only in-frame clones and drops some. The profile shows roughly 68,000 clones, around 86% of them singletons. This receptor was obtained from a human donor with glioblastoma. Sequences were derived from blood, sampled before dendritic cell vaccination.

This CDR3 is CASSSDREVNTEAFF. The CDR3 DNA follows: TGTGCCAGCAGCTCAGACAGGGAGGTGAACACTGAAGCTTTCTTT. The gene calls are TRBV4-2 and TRBJ1-1; the match to TRBD1 covers 7 bases. Germline V lookup: CDR1 LGHNA, CDR2 YNFKEQ. The CDR3 consists of 15 residues. The junction had 6 bases not matched to a gene; V was cut back by 5 bases and J by 0 bases.